This is a list of T cell receptor beta chains from one sample in a study of blood T cell repertoires in COVID-19. Produced via immunoSEQ multiplex PCR; TCRdb's table is partial and in-frame only. The data hold about 83,000 clones, with more than 75% observed a single time. The sample comprised peripheral blood. All receptors derive from a woman aged 80 or over with active or convalescent COVID-19. Both conserved end residues are trimmed from each CDR3. Fields, in order: J gene, V gene, CDR3 protein.

J gene: TRBJ1-4
V gene: TRBV12-3/TRBV12-4
CDR3 protein: ASSRESSEKLF

J gene: TRBJ1-1
V gene: TRBV11-2
CDR3 protein: ASRKLGEVGAF

J gene: TRBJ2-1
V gene: TRBV18
CDR3 protein: ASSPPFGQERLINEQF

J gene: TRBJ1-3
V gene: TRBV7-9
CDR3 protein: ASSFPLQSSGNTIY

J gene: TRBJ1-2
V gene: TRBV5-4
CDR3 protein: ASTLGAANYGYT

J gene: TRBJ2-7
V gene: TRBV21-1
CDR3 protein: ASSKVPIRDRVAASHYEQY

J gene: TRBJ2-5
V gene: TRBV7-6
CDR3 protein: ASSHIAGGVETQY

J gene: TRBJ2-5
V gene: TRBV29-1
CDR3 protein: SGSGQGAQETQY

J gene: TRBJ2-3
V gene: TRBV7-9
CDR3 protein: ASSFTQGSTDTQY

J gene: TRBJ1-4
V gene: TRBV5-4
CDR3 protein: ASSKQGNEKLF

J gene: TRBJ1-5
V gene: TRBV5-1
CDR3 protein: ASSLLPGRNSNQPQH

J gene: TRBJ1-2
V gene: TRBV5-1
CDR3 protein: ASSPEGGAYGYT

J gene: TRBJ2-7
V gene: TRBV4-1
CDR3 protein: ASSPLAGGASSYEQY

J gene: TRBJ2-2
V gene: TRBV21-1
CDR3 protein: ASSYTGGETGELF

J gene: TRBJ1-1
V gene: TRBV27
CDR3 protein: ASSGRGSTEAF

J gene: TRBJ1-2
V gene: TRBV5-1
CDR3 protein: ASSSDSYGYT

J gene: TRBJ2-7
V gene: TRBV27
CDR3 protein: ASSTGQAGYEQY

J gene: TRBJ1-5
V gene: TRBV5-4
CDR3 protein: ASLREPSLNQPQH

J gene: TRBJ1-2
V gene: TRBV2
CDR3 protein: ATQKGDHGYT

J gene: TRBJ2-7
V gene: TRBV7-9
CDR3 protein: ASSTKTGNEQY

J gene: TRBJ1-5
V gene: TRBV9
CDR3 protein: ASSPQGIYSNQPQH

J gene: TRBJ2-2
V gene: TRBV10-3
CDR3 protein: AIRGRTGTTEELF

J gene: TRBJ1-3
V gene: TRBV5-1
CDR3 protein: ASSLVPLDTIY

J gene: TRBJ1-4
V gene: TRBV7-2
CDR3 protein: ASSPGSANEKLF

J gene: TRBJ2-1
V gene: TRBV19
CDR3 protein: ASSIVGSGGREQF

J gene: TRBJ2-7
V gene: TRBV3-1/TRBV3-2
CDR3 protein: ASSQGSRGGLNEQY

J gene: TRBJ2-3
V gene: TRBV10-2
CDR3 protein: ASSPGLAGRTDTQY

J gene: TRBJ1-5
V gene: TRBV28
CDR3 protein: ASSPPYPREYSNQPQH

J gene: TRBJ2-1
V gene: TRBV5-1
CDR3 protein: ASKSGGAYNEQF

J gene: TRBJ2-7
V gene: TRBV3-1/TRBV3-2
CDR3 protein: ASSRGWTGAPTYEQY

J gene: TRBJ1-1
V gene: TRBV6-4
CDR3 protein: ASGSGTGATEAF

J gene: TRBJ2-1
V gene: TRBV7-2
CDR3 protein: ASSSGGYNEQF

J gene: TRBJ2-7
V gene: TRBV12-3/TRBV12-4
CDR3 protein: ASSLQGGYEQY

J gene: TRBJ2-6
V gene: TRBV9
CDR3 protein: ASSVGFIPSGANVLT

J gene: TRBJ2-7
V gene: TRBV7-2
CDR3 protein: ASSLQQGGVYEQY

J gene: TRBJ1-4
V gene: TRBV7-9
CDR3 protein: ASSLGQGQWNEKLF

J gene: TRBJ1-6
V gene: TRBV5-8
CDR3 protein: ASSPGTVLNSPLH

J gene: TRBJ2-7
V gene: TRBV9
CDR3 protein: ASSAGLAGVDEYEQY

J gene: TRBJ2-1
V gene: TRBV7-2
CDR3 protein: ASSFPGLAGSEQF

J gene: TRBJ2-7
V gene: TRBV5-1
CDR3 protein: ASSLVTGTYEQY

J gene: TRBJ1-2
V gene: TRBV18
CDR3 protein: ASSPQPLDRGDGYT

J gene: TRBJ2-1
V gene: TRBV10-1
CDR3 protein: ASSESGTGINEQF

J gene: TRBJ1-1
V gene: TRBV19
CDR3 protein: ASTLRGAAF

J gene: TRBJ1-2
V gene: TRBV7-9
CDR3 protein: ASSTRHPQGNYGYT

J gene: TRBJ1-4
V gene: TRBV7-9
CDR3 protein: ASSSTTGGAEKLF

J gene: TRBJ2-7
V gene: TRBV19
CDR3 protein: ASSIKAGSSSYEQY

J gene: TRBJ1-5
V gene: TRBV5-8
CDR3 protein: ASSQTGYNQPQH

J gene: TRBJ2-3
V gene: TRBV5-6
CDR3 protein: ASSLGRGPTDTQY

J gene: TRBJ1-2
V gene: TRBV27
CDR3 protein: ASSPRDRTYYGYT

J gene: TRBJ1-2
V gene: TRBV30
CDR3 protein: AWSPGRGRYGYT

J gene: TRBJ2-7
V gene: TRBV5-8
CDR3 protein: ASSLRAGQGSEQY

J gene: TRBJ1-2
V gene: TRBV19
CDR3 protein: ASTPGTGNGYT

J gene: TRBJ1-2
V gene: TRBV11-1
CDR3 protein: ASSLRGLNGYT

J gene: TRBJ2-1
V gene: TRBV6-6
CDR3 protein: ASGLSSARNEQF